One and the same sample provided the 28 T cell receptor beta chains below, sequenced in a study of CD8 T cells in ankylosing spondylitis. TCRdb re-derived calls from the 5' RACE reads in MiXCR, one entry per CDR3 protein. The data hold 300,000 to 350,000 distinct CDR3 sequences, with roughly 11% observed a single time. Sequenced material: blood, either unsorted or a sorted T cell fraction (not recorded which). These receptors all stem from a female donor with ankylosing spondylitis or in good health (not recorded which).

This clonotype has a handful of counts. One end of the junction varies from germline; a read error may be responsible. V gene TRBV7-7 combines with J gene TRBJ1-1; D is uncertain. Germline V CDR1 and CDR2: SSHAT, FNYEAQ (reference sequence). CDR3 length: 13 amino acids. CDR3 sequence reads: CASSLARETEAFF. The CDR3 DNA sequence: TGTGCTAGCAGCTTAGCTAGGGAGACTGAAGCTTTCTTT.

V usage is TRBV28 and J usage is TRBJ1-2; 10 nucleotides align to TRBD1. The CDR3 has 14 residues. Germline trimming cut 5 bases from V and 4 bases from J; bases unmatched to any gene: 4. The germline CDR1 and CDR2 sequences are MDHEN and SYDVKM. CDR3 region: CASSEDRGIYGYTF. In DNA form, the CDR3 reads TGTGCCAGCAGTGAGGACAGGGGGATCTATGGCTACACCTTC.

Turning to this clonotype: It may be a read error: a sequence one base away is much more abundant. The rearrangement uses TRBV12-3 or TRBV12-4 and TRBJ2-2; 9 nucleotides line up with TRBD1. The CDR3 loop spans 16 amino acids. CDR3 DNA sequence: TGTGCCAGCAGTTTAGGGACAGGGGTGGGCACCGGGGAGCTGATTTTT. Protein: CASSLGTGVGTGELIF.

This clonotype was recorded a few times. V gene TRBV20-1 combines with J gene TRBJ2-1, with TRBD1 matching 7 bases. The CDR3 length is 16 residues. V trimming: 4 bases; J trimming: 7 bases; junction bases outside the gene matches: 16. Germline V CDR1 and CDR2: DFQATT, SNEGSKA (reference sequence). CDR3 protein: CSATLQGGGFRNEQFF. Here the CDR3 DNA reads TGCAGTGCTACCCTCCAAGGGGGCGGGTTTAGGAATGAGCAGTTCTTC.

This clonotype was observed a handful of times. This chain connects TRBV4-3 to TRBJ1-1; tentative D call: TRBD1 (5 bases). This CDR3 is 15 amino acids long. Germline V lookup: CDR1 LGHNA, CDR2 YSLEER. V was shortened by 0 bases and J by 3 bases, with 11 bases between the two germline ends. The CDR3 nucleotides read TGCGCCAGCAGCCAAGATTCAGGGCGGTACACTGAAGCTTTCTTT. This encodes CASSQDSGRYTEAFF.

Ten or more counts support this clonotype. The chain employs TRBV29-1 and TRBJ1-6; tentatively, D is TRBD1 (6 bases). Trimming shortened V by 6 bases and J by 7 bases, and 13 bases separated the two germline ends. The germline V gene has CDR1 SQVTM and CDR2 ANQGSEA. This CDR3 comprises 13 residues. The CDR3 DNA reads as TGCAGCGTAGGGAACAGGGAAAATTCACCCCTCCACTTT. Translated: CSVGNRENSPLHF.

The table lists this clonotype with many counts. The rearrangement joins TRBV6-2 or TRBV6-3 to TRBJ2-1; 10 positions agree with TRBD2. Germline CDR1 is MNHEY and CDR2 is SVGEGT. The CDR3 contains 17 residues. V lost 0 bases to trimming and J lost 3 bases; unmatched junction nucleotides: 5. The CDR3 protein is CASSYSPTSGLYNEQFF. CDR3 nucleotide sequence: TGTGCCAGCAGTTACTCCCCGACTAGCGGGCTCTACAATGAGCAGTTCTTC.

The rearrangement joins TRBV11-2 to TRBJ2-1, with D tentatively TRBD2 (6 bases). With 1 base removed from V and 12 bases from J, the gap between germline ends came to 10 bases. The germline CDR1 and CDR2 sequences are SGHAT and FQNNGV. There are 12 residues in the CDR3. The CDR3: CASSLVGGAQFF. CDR3 in DNA: TGTGCCAGCAGCTTAGTAGGCGGGGCGCAGTTCTTC.

This clonotype showed up many times. J is TRBJ1-2 and V is TRBV29-1; D gene unclear. Trimming pared 3 bases from V and 4 bases from J, leaving 9 bases between. The CDR3 spans 12 residues. Germline V gives CDR1 SQVTM, CDR2 ANQGSEA. In DNA, the CDR3 is TGCAGCGTTGAGCGAACCATCTATGGCTACACCTTC. Translating gives CSVERTIYGYTF. The whole variable domain, filled in from reference TRBV29-1 and TRBJ1-2, reads SAVISQKPSRDICQRGTSLTIQCQVDSQVTMMFWYRQQPGQSLTLIATANQGSEATYESGFVIDKFPISRPNLTFSTLTVSNMSPEDSSIYLCSVERTIYGYTFGSGTRLTVV.

This clonotype turned up a few times. This chain uses TRBV7-9 with TRBJ2-3; 8 bases line up with TRBD1. The CDR3 spans 16 residues. The germline gives CDR1 SEHNR, CDR2 FQNEAQ (reference sequence). The J segment lost 6 bases and the V segment lost 3 bases, leaving 11 bases of the junction unmatched. The CDR3 DNA reads as TGTGCCAGCAGCTTCCGACAGGGGAACTTTTCGGATACGCAGTATTTT. Translation: CASSFRQGNFSDTQYF.

The V gene is TRBV4-1, the J gene TRBJ1-4, with a weak D call TRBD1 (5 bases). Trimming took off 0 bases at V and 0 bases at J, with 8 bases between the two ends. The germline V gene has CDR1 MGHRA and CDR2 YSYEKL. The CDR3 spans 16 residues. The CDR3 DNA reads TGCGCCAGCAGCCAAGACAGGGTTGCAACTAATGAAAAACTGTTTTTT. Translation gives CASSQDRVATNEKLFF.

V gene TRBV30 combines with J gene TRBJ1-6; D is perhaps TRBD1 (5 bases). Germline assignment: CDR1 GTSNPN and CDR2 SVGIG (reference sequence). V was clipped by 0 bases and J by 9 bases, with 9 bases between them. This CDR3 spans 13 amino acids. The CDR3 DNA follows: TGTGCCTGGAGTGTAAGGGACGGTTCACCCCTCCACTTT. Its translation: CAWSVRDGSPLHF. Filled out from reference TRBV30 and TRBJ1-6, the complete variable domain reads SQTIHQWPATLVQPVGSPLSLECTVEGTSNPNLYWYRQAAGRGLQLLFYSVGIGQISSEVPQNLSASRPQDRQFILSSKKLLLSDSGFYLCAWSVRDGSPLHFGNGTRLTVT.

Worth noting for this clonotype: This may arise from a read error, as a much more abundant clone is one base away. This chain connects TRBV7-8 to TRBJ1-2; D unresolved. Germline assignment: CDR1 SGHVS and CDR2 FQNEAQ. The CDR3 has 13 residues. The CDR3 bases are TGTGCCAGCAGCTTAGAAGGGATCTATGGCGACACCTTC. It is translated as CASSLEGIYGDTF.

V gene TRBV7-2 combines with J gene TRBJ2-1, with D perhaps TRBD1 (6 bases). CDR3 length: 11 residues. Germline lookup yields CDR1 SGHTA and CDR2 FQGNSA. The V end was cut by 4 bases, the J end by 10 bases, with 8 bases between. This chain's CDR3 is CASSSDREQFF. DNA for the CDR3: TGTGCCAGCAGCTCCGACAGGGAGCAGTTCTTC.

The chain is built from TRBV12-3 or TRBV12-4 and TRBJ2-1; 8 bases fit TRBD1. Trimming took 2 bases from V and 8 from J; bases not matched to a gene: 8. This CDR3 region has 15 residues. The CDR3 DNA reads TGTGCCAGCAGTTTAAATCCCGACAGGGGCTATGAGCAGTTCTTC. Its translation is CASSLNPDRGYEQFF.

This clonotype occurred many times. The chain carries TRBV10-3 and TRBJ2-1, with D perhaps matching TRBD2 (6 bases). There are 14 residues in the CDR3. Germline V gene lookup returns CDR1 ENHRY and CDR2 SYGVKD. Trimming removed 2 bases from V and 7 bases from J, with 12 bases in between. CDR3 loop: CAISEEAGTNEQFF. The CDR3 DNA reads as TGTGCCATCAGTGAGGAGGCGGGGACTAATGAGCAGTTCTTC.

This clonotype has a count of ten or more. This chain uses TRBV6-1 with TRBJ2-5; no definite D call. Germline values: CDR1 MNHNS, CDR2 SASEGT. The CDR3 covers 14 residues. V lost 6 bases and J 4 bases, leaving 15 bases between the germline ends. CDR3 sequence (DNA): TGTGCCAGCAGCCGTGCATCGGGCTTAGAGACCCAGTACTTC. Residues: CASSRASGLETQYF.

This clonotype has a handful of counts. V usage is TRBV28 and J usage is TRBJ2-1, with D tentatively TRBD2 (7 bases). Per germline, CDR1 MDHEN and CDR2 SYDVKM. CDR3 length: 13 amino acids. V was cut by 5 bases and J by 5 bases, with 10 bases left in between. The CDR3 sequence is CASSRGGDNEQFF. CDR3 coding DNA: TGTGCCAGCAGTAGGGGGGGGGACAATGAGCAGTTCTTC.

This clonotype was detected only a few times. This chain links TRBV7-9 with TRBJ1-2; D possibly corresponds to TRBD1 (5 bases). Per the germline V gene, CDR1 is SEHNR and CDR2 is FQNEAQ (reference sequence). V lost 5 bases, J lost 8 bases, and 12 bases lay in between. The length of the CDR3 is 12 residues. CDR3 in amino acids: CASSQAEGGYTF. The DNA of the CDR3 is TGTGCCAGCAGCCAGGCCGAGGGGGGCTACACCTTC. Based on the CDR3 plus reference TRBV7-9 and TRBJ1-2, the full variable domain is DTGVSQNPRHKITKRGQNVTFRCDPISEHNRLYWYRQTLGQGPEFLTYFQNEAQLEKSRLLSDRFSAERPKGSFSTLEIQRTEQGDSAMYLCASSQAEGGYTFGSGTRLTVV.

This clonotype has ten or more counts. In DNA form, the CDR3 reads TGCAGTGCTAGAGGGTTGGAGGGATCCTATAATTCACCCCTCCACTTT. Protein: CSARGLEGSYNSPLHF. V usage is TRBV20-1 and J usage is TRBJ1-6, with D uncertain. Trimming pared 1 base from V and 1 base from J, leaving 11 bases between. Looked up from germline, CDR1 is DFQATT and CDR2 is SNEGSKA (reference sequence). The CDR3 runs to 16 residues.

The table lists this clonotype with many counts. V and J are TRBV7-9 and TRBJ2-2; TRBD2 aligns across 12 bases. CDR1 is SEHNR and CDR2 is FQNEAQ in the germline V gene (reference sequence). With V trimmed by 4 bases and J by 7 bases, 7 bases remained unmatched. The CDR3 has 16 amino acids. CDR3 protein: CASSYDPSGRGGELFF. The CDR3 nucleotides read TGTGCCAGCAGCTACGATCCTAGCGGGAGGGGCGGGGAGCTGTTTTTT.

The CDR3 coding sequence is TGTGCCAGCAGCTTGGATGAGAGGGCTACGCAGTATTTT. Translation gives CASSLDERATQYF. The V call is TRBV5-5, the J call TRBJ2-3; possibly TRBD2 for D (5 bases). Germline loops: CDR1 SGHKS, CDR2 YYEKEE (reference sequence). With 0 bases removed from V and 8 bases from J, the gap between germline ends came to 10 bases. The CDR3 is 13 amino acids.

There are many counts of this clonotype. The chain recombines TRBV10-1 with TRBJ2-2; a possible D gene is TRBD1 (6 bases). Between the trimmed V and J ends, which lost 2 bases and 5 bases, there was a span of 9 bases. The CDR3 has 14 amino acids. Per germline, CDR1 WNHNN and CDR2 SYGVQD (reference sequence). The chain's CDR3 is CASSEQQGTGELFF. In nucleotides, the CDR3 is TGCGCCAGCAGTGAGCAACAGGGTACCGGGGAGCTGTTTTTT.

This clonotype was found many times. The chain has TRBV7-2 and TRBJ2-1; maybe TRBD2 (6 bases). This CDR3 contains 15 residues. Germline values: CDR1 SGHTA, CDR2 FQGNSA. Trimming took off 1 base at V and 9 bases at J, with 16 bases between the two ends. CDR3: CASSLGGTRSGEQFF. The CDR3 bases are TGTGCCAGCAGCTTAGGGGGGACTCGCAGCGGTGAGCAGTTCTTC.

The chain employs TRBV12-3 or TRBV12-4 and TRBJ2-7, with D perhaps assigned TRBD1 or TRBD2 (5 bases each). CDR3 size: 11 residues. The V end was cut by 6 bases, the J end by 9 bases, with 12 bases between. The CDR3 sequence is CASRSLGAQYF. CDR3 nucleotide sequence: TGTGCCAGCAGGTCCCTCGGGGCGCAGTACTTC.

This clonotype came up once. The CDR3 protein is CAWSVRTSGVLPYEQYF. CDR3 bases: TGTGCCTGGAGTGTAAGGACTAGCGGGGTTCTACCCTACGAGCAGTACTTC. The rearrangement joins TRBV30 to TRBJ2-7; 12 nucleotides agree with TRBD2. CDR1 GTSNPN and CDR2 SVGIG come from the germline V gene (reference sequence). This CDR3 contains 17 residues. V gave up 0 bases and J gave up 2 bases; unmatched junction bases: 8.

In this sample, this clonotype turned up many times. The chain has TRBV5-1 and TRBJ2-5; no clear D. The CDR3 totals 14 residues. Germline CDR1 reads SGHRS; CDR2 reads YFSETQ. The V end was cut by 0 bases, the J end by 4 bases, with 10 bases between. CDR3 bases: TGCGCCAGCAGCTTGGAAGGGTATCGAGAGACCCAGTACTTC. This encodes CASSLEGYRETQYF.

This clonotype showed up many times. This chain connects TRBV24-1 to TRBJ1-5; D gene unclear. There are 14 residues in the CDR3. The V and J ends lost 9 bases and 1 base respectively, with 12 bases between them. Germline lookup yields CDR1 KGHDR and CDR2 SFDVKD. CDR3: CATSRGSSNQPQHF. CDR3 nucleotide sequence: TGTGCCACCTCTCGGGGAAGCAGCAATCAGCCCCAGCATTTT.